Detailed here is one T cell receptor beta chain. This CDR3 is 16 amino acids long. Trimming left V 0 bases short and J 3 bases short, with 12 bases between. Germline loops: CDR1 SGHTA, CDR2 FQGNSA. The repertoire was sequenced with immunoSEQ multiplex PCR; TCRdb's copy has only in-frame clones and lacks some. Here the sample spans about 210,000 clones, roughly 80% being singletons. The sample originates from a study of blood T cell repertoires in COVID-19. Overall study context: Both acute and convalescent COVID-19 samples were obtained from the United States, Italy and Spain. Nucleic acid was either cDNA or gDNA, and it came from T cells, B-cell-depleted T cells, or PBMCs.

The specimen sequenced was peripheral blood. The V call is TRBV7-2, the J call TRBJ1-5, with a tentative D call TRBD1 (5 bases). The clonotype comes from a man in his 60s with acute or convalescent COVID-19. Written as DNA, the CDR3 is TGTGCCAGCAGCTTAGCGGGGCAGGGCAACAATCAGCCCCAGCATTTT. It specifies CASSLAGQGNNQPQHF. The entire variable domain, with the rest obtained from reference TRBV7-2 and TRBJ1-5, is as follows: GAGVSQSPSNKVTEKGKDVELRCDPISGHTALYWYRQSLGQGLEFLIYFQGNSAPDKSGLPSDRFSAERTGGSVSTLTIQRTQQEDSAVYLCASSLAGQGNNQPQHFGDGTRLSIL.